The 26 T cell receptor beta chains reported below all come from one sample, sequenced in a study of T cells after somatic rescue of genetic block. The repertoire was sequenced with immunoSEQ multiplex PCR; TCRdb's copy has only in-frame clones and lacks some. This sample has 85,000 to 90,000 clones, with over 80% found just once. Specimen: peripheral blood mononuclear cells (PBMCs). These receptors were taken from a woman under 30.

This clone came up once. The chain carries TRBV14 and TRBJ2-2; D perhaps matches TRBD1 (5 bases). This CDR3 contains 15 residues. The germline V and J ends were trimmed by 1 base and 5 bases, with 11 bases remaining between them. CDR1 is SGHDN and CDR2 is FVKESK in the germline V gene. The CDR3 bases are TGTGCCAGCAGCCAAGGGGCAGGGTGGACCGGGGAGCTGTTTTTT. Its protein product is CASSQGAGWTGELFF.

The chain recombines TRBV6-6 with TRBJ2-7, with D possibly TRBD2 on 5 matching bases. Looked up from germline, CDR1 is MNHNY and CDR2 is SVGAGI (reference sequence). The CDR3 totals 15 residues. V lost 6 bases, J lost 7 bases, and 22 bases lay in between. The CDR3 loop reads CASRSLIGGFDEQYF. The CDR3 DNA is TGTGCCAGCAGGTCCCTTATAGGCGGGTTCGATGAGCAGTACTTC.

This clone occurred a few times. The chain employs TRBV10-3 and TRBJ1-3; D is unclear. Germline V gene sequence: CDR1 ENHRY, CDR2 SYGVKD. The V and J ends lost 4 bases and 8 bases respectively, with 12 bases between them. The CDR3 covers 13 residues. CDR3: CAISGVRVHTIYF. DNA for the CDR3: TGTGCCATCAGTGGAGTCCGCGTCCACACCATATATTTT.

This chain joins TRBV27 and TRBJ1-5; the D is unclear. V shed 3 bases and J shed 2 bases, with 8 bases lying between them. Germline lookup yields CDR1 MNHEY and CDR2 SMNVEV (reference sequence). There are 14 residues in the CDR3. The CDR3 DNA reads TGTGCCAGCAGTTTGTTTAGGGGCAATCAGCCCCAGCATTTT. Its translation is CASSLFRGNQPQHF.

The rearrangement joins TRBV6-4 to TRBJ2-1; TRBD2 matches 9 bases. After removal of 1 base from V and 8 bases from J, the junction contained 6 bases not matched to a gene. The CDR3 has 15 amino acids. Looked up from germline, CDR1 is MRHNA and CDR2 is SNTAGT. The CDR3 DNA reads as TGTGCCAGCAGTGACTTAGCGGGAGAGATGGATGAGCAGTTCTTC. Encoded protein: CASSDLAGEMDEQFF.

V is TRBV30 and J is TRBJ1-5, with 7 bases identical to TRBD1. V lost 5 bases to trimming and J lost 4 bases; unmatched junction nucleotides: 11. CDR1 and CDR2 from the germline V gene are GTSNPN and SVGIG (reference sequence). CDR3 length: 15 amino acids. CDR3 loop: CAWRGRGSANQPQHF. The CDR3 nucleotides are TGTGCCTGGCGCGGCAGGGGGTCTGCGAATCAGCCCCAGCATTTT.

As for this clone: The same CDR3 arises from other DNA sequences in this sample as well. The chain is built from TRBV28 and TRBJ1-2, with D possibly being TRBD1 (6 bases). The CDR3 spans 12 residues. V dropped 3 bases and J dropped 8 bases, with 10 bases sitting between them. Germline values: CDR1 MDHEN, CDR2 SYDVKM. The CDR3 DNA reads as TGTGCCAGCAGTTTCAGGGGCCGGGGCTACACCTTC. Encoded protein: CASSFRGRGYTF.

The chain couples TRBV27 to TRBJ1-2; TRBD1 matches at 8 bases. The trim removed 5 bases at V and 8 bases at J, leaving 13 bases unmatched. The CDR3 covers 15 residues. CDR1 is MNHEY and CDR2 is SMNVEV in the germline V gene (reference sequence). The CDR3 DNA is TGTGCCAGCAGTCTAAACCCGACAGGGGTGAGCGGCTACACCTTC. Translated, it gives CASSLNPTGVSGYTF.

This chain uses TRBV6-6 with TRBJ1-2; no firm D call. The CDR3 is made up of 13 amino acids. Trimming removed 4 bases from V and 8 bases from J, with 14 bases in between. CDR1 and CDR2 (germline): MNHNY, SVGAGI (reference sequence). CDR3 sequence reads: CASSSTELWGYTF. In DNA, the CDR3 is TGTGCCAGCAGTTCTACAGAGCTTTGGGGCTACACCTTC.

This chain links TRBV2 with TRBJ2-2, with TRBD2 matching 9 bases. The ends lost 9 bases at V and 6 bases at J; junction bases unmatched: 11. CDR3 length: 15 residues. Germline V lookup: CDR1 SNHLY, CDR2 FYNNEI. In DNA form, the CDR3 reads TGTGCCAGGATTTTTAGCGGGAGCGGGGCCGGGGAGCTGTTTTTT. Protein sequence: CARIFSGSGAGELFF.

This sequence joins TRBV27 and TRBJ2-7, with 8 bases that match TRBD2. The CDR3 is made up of 17 amino acids. Germline V gives CDR1 MNHEY, CDR2 SMNVEV (reference sequence). The ends lost 7 bases at V and 2 bases at J; junction bases unmatched: 16. CDR3 in DNA: TGTGCCAGCACCAGACGCCATGCAGCGGGAGCGACCTACGAGCAGTACTTC. Protein sequence: CASTRRHAAGATYEQYF.

The chain recombines TRBV5-6 with TRBJ2-7, with D possibly matching TRBD2 (5 bases). Per the germline V gene, CDR1 is SGHDT and CDR2 is YYEEEE. The V and J ends lost 4 bases and 1 base respectively, with 12 bases between them. This CDR3 has 14 amino acids. CDR3 in amino acids: CASSPGVASYEQYF. Written as DNA, the CDR3 is TGTGCCAGCAGCCCCGGGGTAGCTTCCTACGAGCAGTACTTC.

The chain recombines TRBV27 with TRBJ2-2, with TRBD2 matching over 14 bases. The CDR3 has 16 amino acids. The trim removed 5 bases at V and 7 bases at J, leaving 6 bases unmatched. The germline gives CDR1 MNHEY, CDR2 SMNVEV (reference sequence). The CDR3 bases are TGTGCCAGCAGTCTAGGACTAGCGGGAGGCATCGGGGAGCTGTTTTTT. Its protein is CASSLGLAGGIGELFF.

The J gene is TRBJ1-5, the V gene TRBV5-1; 8 bases are a match to TRBD1. Germline V gene lookup returns CDR1 SGHRS and CDR2 YFSETQ. The ends lost 4 bases at V and 7 bases at J; junction bases unmatched: 13. There are 16 residues in the CDR3. The CDR3, as DNA: TGCGCCAGCAGCCCAGGACAGGGTGGGGTCGGACAGCCCCAGCATTTT. This gives the protein CASSPGQGGVGQPQHF.

The rearrangement links TRBV29-1 to TRBJ2-3; D may match TRBD1 or TRBD2 (5 bases each). V was cut by 4 bases and J by 3 bases, with 8 bases left in between. The CDR3 is 12 amino acids. Germline V gene data show CDR1 as SQVTM and CDR2 as ANQGSEA. The CDR3 DNA follows: TGCAGCGTTGGGGACGGGACAGATACGCAGTATTTT. It translates to CSVGDGTDTQYF.

CDR3 in DNA: TGCGCCAGCAGCCAGGGCCTATTTGGGCAGGGCAATGAGCAGTTCTTC. It translates to CASSQGLFGQGNEQFF. J is TRBJ2-1 and V is TRBV4-3, with D possibly being TRBD1 (5 bases). Germline CDR1 is LGHNA and CDR2 is YSLEER. The CDR3 totals 16 residues. The V gene lost 3 bases and the J gene lost 6 bases, with 18 bases spanning the gap.

This clone was counted many times. V gene TRBV7-3 combines with J gene TRBJ2-7, with D uncertain. CDR1 is SGHTA and CDR2 is FQGTGA in the germline V gene. With 5 bases removed from V and 0 bases from J, the gap between germline ends came to 5 bases. This CDR3 has 12 amino acids. The CDR3 nucleotides read TGTGCCAGCAGCCCGAGCTCCTACGAGCAGTACTTC. This encodes CASSPSSYEQYF.

This chain uses TRBV18 with TRBJ1-5; 10 positions agree with TRBD1. CDR1 KGHSH and CDR2 LQKENI come from the germline V gene. Trimming cost V 3 bases and J 6 bases; bases outside gene matches: 5. The CDR3 contains 15 residues. CDR3 nucleotide sequence: TGTGCCAGCTCACCGGGAGGACAGGGGGGTCAGCCCCAGCATTTT. Translated, it gives CASSPGGQGGQPQHF.

The J gene is TRBJ1-4, the V gene TRBV29-1; possible D gene TRBD1, 6 bases. Germline loops: CDR1 SQVTM, CDR2 ANQGSEA. Trimming cost V 6 bases and J 3 bases, with 8 bases left between them. The CDR3 sequence is 12 residues long. CDR3 region: CSVQGPNEKLFF. DNA of the CDR3: TGCAGCGTACAGGGCCCTAATGAAAAACTGTTTTTT.

The chain joins TRBV2 to TRBJ2-5; 13 nucleotides match TRBD2. Trimming at V came to 7 bases and at J to 3 bases, leaving 20 bases not matched to a gene. From germline, CDR1 is SNHLY and CDR2 FYNNEI. The CDR3 runs 20 residues. The CDR3 coding sequence is TGTGCCAGCACCAGCCGTCGTCGGACTAGCGGGAGACAGGGAAAAGAGACCCAGTACTTC. This gives the protein CASTSRRRTSGRQGKETQYF. Complete variable domain (other parts from reference TRBV2 and TRBJ2-5): EPEVTQTPSHQVTQMGQEVILRCVPISNHLYFYWYRQILGQKVEFLVSFYNNEISEKSEIFDDQFSVERPDGSNFTLKIRSTKLEDSAMYFCASTSRRRTSGRQGKETQYFGPGTRLLVL.

The rearrangement uses TRBV6-5 and TRBJ1-2; D gene ambiguous. The CDR3 consists of 13 residues. Trimming shortened V by 2 bases and J by 1 base, and 5 bases separated the two germline ends. The V gene's germline CDR1 is MNHEY and CDR2 SVGAGI. For the CDR3, the DNA is TGTGCCAGCAGTTACGATGTTAACTATGGCTACACCTTC. Encoded protein: CASSYDVNYGYTF.

The chain joins TRBV10-3 to TRBJ1-1; no definite D call. The CDR3 extends over 13 amino acids. V lost 0 bases to trimming and J lost 11 bases, with 13 bases between them. Germline lookup yields CDR1 ENHRY and CDR2 SYGVKD. The CDR3 loop reads CAISESPGGGAFF. The CDR3 DNA is TGTGCCATCAGTGAGTCGCCGGGCGGAGGGGCTTTCTTT.

The V call is TRBV29-1, the J call TRBJ2-5; 9 nucleotides agree with TRBD1. J was trimmed by 7 bases and V by 6 bases; bases with no gene match: 15. The CDR3 has 15 amino acids. Germline assignment: CDR1 SQVTM and CDR2 ANQGSEA. The CDR3 here is CSVGGQGLTAGTQYF. CDR3 DNA: TGCAGCGTGGGTGGACAGGGGCTGACCGCAGGGACCCAGTACTTC.

This chain connects TRBV19 to TRBJ2-7; weak D call: TRBD1 (6 bases). Germline assignment: CDR1 LNHDA and CDR2 SQIVND (reference sequence). The CDR3 length is 16 residues. The V gene lost 1 base and the J gene lost 3 bases, with 16 bases spanning the gap. CDR3 DNA sequence: TGTGCCAGTAGTATAGCGGCCGGGCAGGGGCGCTACGAGCAGTACTTC. This sequence encodes CASSIAAGQGRYEQYF. The full variable domain, in which reference TRBV19 and TRBJ2-7 provide the parts outside the CDR3, is DGGITQSPKYLFRKEGQNVTLSCEQNLNHDAMYWYRQDPGQGLRLIYYSQIVNDFQKGDIAEGYSVSREKKESFPLTVTSAQKNPTAFYLCASSIAAGQGRYEQYFGPGTRLTVT.

This clone showed up just a few times. V gene TRBV4-2 combines with J gene TRBJ2-5; TRBD1 is a possible D gene (6 bases). This CDR3 comprises 14 residues. Trimming took 2 bases from V and 3 from J, leaving 10 bases between them. CDR1 and CDR2 (germline): LGHNA, YNFKEQ. The CDR3 region is CASSQPGQEETQYF. The CDR3 DNA reads TGTGCCAGCAGCCAACCGGGACAAGAAGAGACCCAGTACTTC.

V is TRBV27 and J is TRBJ1-1; D is unclear. V was trimmed by 3 bases and J by 0 bases, leaving 8 bases between them. The CDR3 loop spans 14 amino acids. Per germline, CDR1 MNHEY and CDR2 SMNVEV (reference sequence). The CDR3 nucleotides are TGTGCCAGCAGTTTGAGAGGGCTGAACACTGAAGCTTTCTTT. It specifies CASSLRGLNTEAFF.